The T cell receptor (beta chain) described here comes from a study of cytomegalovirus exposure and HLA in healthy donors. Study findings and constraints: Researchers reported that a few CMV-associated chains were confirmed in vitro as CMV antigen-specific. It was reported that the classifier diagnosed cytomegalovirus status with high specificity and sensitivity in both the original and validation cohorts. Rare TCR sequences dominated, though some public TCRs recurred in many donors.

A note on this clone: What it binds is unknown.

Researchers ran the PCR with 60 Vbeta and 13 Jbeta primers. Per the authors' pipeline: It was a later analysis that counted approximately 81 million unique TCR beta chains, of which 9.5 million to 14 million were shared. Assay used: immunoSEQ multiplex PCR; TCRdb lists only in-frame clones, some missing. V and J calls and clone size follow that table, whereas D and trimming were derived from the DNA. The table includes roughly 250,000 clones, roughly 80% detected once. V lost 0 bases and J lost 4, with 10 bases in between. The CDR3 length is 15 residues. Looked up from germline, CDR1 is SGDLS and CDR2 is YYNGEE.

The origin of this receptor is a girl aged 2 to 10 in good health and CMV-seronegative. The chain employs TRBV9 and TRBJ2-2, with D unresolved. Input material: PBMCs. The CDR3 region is CASSVEVAITGELFF. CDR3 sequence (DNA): TGTGCCAGCAGCGTAGAGGTAGCCATCACCGGGGAGCTGTTTTTT.